One and the same sample provided the 14 T cell receptor beta chains below, sequenced in a study of identical twins' blood T cells. TCRdb itself ran the 5' RACE reads through MiXCR, one entry per CDR3 protein. The sample lists 350,000 to 450,000 distinct CDR3 sequences, roughly 27% occurring once. The source material was PBMCs. Every receptor here comes from a woman aged 18 to 55 in good health.

Notes on this clonotype: At one end the junction does not follow the germline gene, possibly because of a read error. The genes are TRBV6-2 or TRBV6-3 and TRBJ1-2; TRBD1 matches 8 bases. Germline CDR1 MNHEY, CDR2 SVGEGT. The CDR3 runs 13 residues. The CDR3 region is CTSFGQGNYGYTF. CDR3 in DNA: TGTACCAGCTTCGGACAGGGCAACTATGGCTACACCTTC.

This clonotype was seen a few times. This chain connects TRBV29-1 to TRBJ2-1, with 8 bases fitting TRBD2. Germline V gene data show CDR1 as SQVTM and CDR2 as ANQGSEA. The CDR3 consists of 16 residues. The chain's CDR3 is CCALSREELSYNEQFF. The CDR3 DNA follows: TGCTGTGCGTTGTCGCGGGAGGAGCTCTCCTACAATGAGCAGTTCTTC.

The chain uses TRBV11-2 and TRBJ2-7, with 9 bases identical to TRBD2. V was pared by 2 bases and J by 3 bases, with 14 bases of the junction left unmatched. Germline assignment: CDR1 SGHAT and CDR2 FQNNGV. This CDR3 comprises 18 residues. For the CDR3, the DNA is TGTGCCAGCAGCTTATCCTATAGTAGCGGGAGTTTGAGCTACGAGCAGTACTTC. Residues: CASSLSYSSGSLSYEQYF.

The V call is TRBV6-1, the J call TRBJ1-5, with TRBD1 as a possible D gene (5 bases). V was trimmed by 7 bases and J by 1 base, leaving 14 bases between them. The CDR3 length is 15 residues. Germline CDR1 is MNHNS and CDR2 is SASEGT. The CDR3 bases are TGTGCCAGCACAAAGGGGCTTGTCAGCAATCAGCCCCAGCATTTT. Encoded protein: CASTKGLVSNQPQHF.

This clonotype has only a few counts. The V gene is TRBV10-3, the J gene TRBJ2-2; D might be TRBD1 or TRBD2, each matching 5 bases. This CDR3 region has 16 residues. With 6 bases removed from V and 1 base from J, the gap between germline ends came to 15 bases. The germline gives CDR1 ENHRY, CDR2 SYGVKD. DNA of the CDR3: TGTGCCATCAGGGAAATACGGGACGAGAACACCGGGGAGCTGTTTTTT. It encodes CAIREIRDENTGELFF.

The genes are TRBV5-1 and TRBJ1-5, with D maybe TRBD1 (6 bases). The germline V and J ends were trimmed by 4 bases and 1 base, with 12 bases remaining between them. CDR3 length: 15 amino acids. The germline V gene has CDR1 SGHRS and CDR2 YFSETQ. DNA of the CDR3: TGCGCCAGCAGCCCCAGGGGTGGGAGCAATCAGCCCCAGCATTTT. Translating gives CASSPRGGSNQPQHF.

This clonotype was seen only a few times. The V call is TRBV20-1, the J call TRBJ2-7, with D unclear. This CDR3 is 13 amino acids long. Germline V lookup: CDR1 DFQATT, CDR2 SNEGSKA (reference sequence). V lost 3 bases and J lost 3, with 12 bases in between. This CDR3 is CSASAGTNYEQYF. The CDR3 DNA reads TGCAGTGCTAGCGCTGGTACCAACTACGAGCAGTACTTC.

This clonotype has at least ten counts. This chain connects TRBV5-1 to TRBJ1-2, with D tentatively TRBD1 (6 bases). The length of the CDR3 is 15 residues. In germline, CDR1 is SGHRS, CDR2 YFSETQ. The germline V and J ends were trimmed by 1 base and 1 base, with 11 bases remaining between them. CDR3 DNA sequence: TGCGCCAGCAGCTTGATCACAGGGAATAACTATGGCTACACCTTC. Translating gives CASSLITGNNYGYTF.

This clonotype came up many times. The chain employs TRBV10-3 and TRBJ2-1; D is unclear. The CDR3 loop spans 13 amino acids. Germline V lookup: CDR1 ENHRY, CDR2 SYGVKD. Trimming took off 5 bases at V and 5 bases at J, with 10 bases between the two ends. The chain's CDR3 is CAISPGFNNEQFF. The CDR3 DNA sequence: TGTGCCATCAGTCCGGGCTTTAACAATGAGCAGTTCTTC.

This chain uses TRBV19 with TRBJ1-4; 8 nucleotides agree with TRBD1. This CDR3 is built from 16 residues. The trim removed 2 bases at V and 6 bases at J, leaving 8 bases unmatched. Per germline, CDR1 LNHDA and CDR2 SQIVND (reference sequence). Here the CDR3 reads CASSIYRGTLDEKLFF. CDR3 in DNA: TGTGCCAGTAGTATATACAGGGGGACACTCGATGAAAAACTGTTTTTT. The variable domain in full, with the rest retrieved from reference TRBV19 and TRBJ1-4, is DGGITQSPKYLFRKEGQNVTLSCEQNLNHDAMYWYRQDPGQGLRLIYYSQIVNDFQKGDIAEGYSVSREKKESFPLTVTSAQKNPTAFYLCASSIYRGTLDEKLFFGSGTQLSVL.

This clonotype was recorded a few times. The genes are TRBV15 and TRBJ1-2; the D gene is possibly TRBD1 (6 bases). V lost 0 bases and J lost 5, with 13 bases in between. The CDR3 covers 15 residues. Germline values: CDR1 LNHNV, CDR2 YYDKDF (reference sequence). The CDR3 sequence is CATSRDNHRAYGYTF. CDR3 bases: TGTGCCACCAGCAGAGATAATCACAGGGCTTATGGCTACACCTTC.

J is TRBJ2-7 and V is TRBV27, with 7 bases matching TRBD1. V lost 6 bases, J lost 5 bases, and 4 bases stayed unmatched. Germline V gene sequence: CDR1 MNHEY, CDR2 SMNVEV (reference sequence). CDR3 length: 12 residues. The CDR3 coding sequence is TGTGCCAGCAGCCCGACAGGGAACGAGCAGTACTTC. This sequence encodes CASSPTGNEQYF.

V is TRBV7-9 and J is TRBJ2-3, with D unclear. The CDR3 runs to 14 residues. V was clipped by 3 bases and J by 2 bases, with 9 bases between them. CDR1 is SEHNR and CDR2 is FQNEAQ in the germline V gene (reference sequence). CDR3 amino acids: CASSFAHFTDTQYF. The CDR3 DNA sequence: TGTGCCAGCAGCTTCGCACACTTCACAGATACGCAGTATTTT.

This clonotype was observed a few times. V gene TRBV28 combines with J gene TRBJ1-1; tentative D call: TRBD1 (5 bases). Germline V gene data show CDR1 as MDHEN and CDR2 as SYDVKM. Trimming took off 11 bases at V and 5 bases at J, with 15 bases between the two ends. This CDR3 region has 12 residues. Here the CDR3 DNA reads TGTGCCGGACAAACGTTTGGGACTGAAGCTTTCTTT. Encoded protein: CAGQTFGTEAFF.